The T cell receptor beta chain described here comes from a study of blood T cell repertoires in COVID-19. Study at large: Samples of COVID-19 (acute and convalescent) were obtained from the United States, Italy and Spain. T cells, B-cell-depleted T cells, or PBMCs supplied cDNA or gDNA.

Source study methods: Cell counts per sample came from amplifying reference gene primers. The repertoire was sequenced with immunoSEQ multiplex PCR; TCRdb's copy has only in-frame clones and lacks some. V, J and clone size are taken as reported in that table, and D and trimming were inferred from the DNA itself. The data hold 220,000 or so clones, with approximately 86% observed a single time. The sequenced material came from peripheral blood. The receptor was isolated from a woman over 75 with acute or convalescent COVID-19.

This CDR3 is CASSPGGLRYNEQFF. As DNA, the CDR3 is TGTGCCAGCAGTCCGGGGGGGTTGAGGTACAATGAGCAGTTCTTC. This sequence joins TRBV6-2 or TRBV6-3 and TRBJ2-1, with 8 bases fitting TRBD2. Trimming cost V 5 bases and J 4 bases; bases outside gene matches: 7. Germline values: CDR1 MNHEY, CDR2 SVGEGT. The CDR3 runs to 15 residues.